The text below deals with one T cell receptor beta chain. Its binding antigen is unknown. No per-base quality is available; no much larger clone lies one base away. Using the deep immunoSEQ assay, TCR CDR3 regions were amplified from genomic DNA by multiplex PCR. For each cell subset, the extracted genomic DNA was distributed evenly across all wells of several immunoSEQ 96-well plates, and each plate served as one replicate. Each replicate PCR for sorted subsets received around 0.2 ug genomic DNA, equal to tens of thousands of T cell genomes. Purified libraries were measured with a Qubit 3.0 fluorometer, size-checked on a Bioanalyzer 2100, and measured again with the KAPA Library Quantification kit. Each immunoSEQ 96-well plate was sequenced on its own single-read 150-cycle Illumina NextSeq 550 flow cell. The authors' analysis ran thus. Because the immunoSEQ output included only junctional sequences and no quality scores, the filtering could not be the same as the filtering used for full-length reads. To assign V/J genes and CDR3, sequences were annotated using PyIR, a Python wrapper for IgBLAST v1.9, with IMGT germline references. Reads with weak V/J assignments (E-value above 1e-6), missing CDR3, stop codons, out-of-frame junctions, or ambiguous translated residues were removed. V3J clonotypes were defined as sequences sharing the same inferred V gene, J gene, and CDR3 amino acid sequence. Percentage overlap between repertoires was calculated by dividing the number of shared unique clonotypes by the size of the smaller repertoire. Repertoire richness was assessed with RTK rarefaction, the Chao1 estimator, and Recon v2.1 estimates of unobserved clonotypes. Generation probabilities were computed with OLGA for all TCRbeta clonotypes obtained by the gDNA method from a few donors. TCRdb took this table from immuneACCESS and kept in-frame rearrangements with V and J called. Such tables lack part of the clones; where checked against another copy, unresolved V genes explain under half of the gap, and the rest is unexplained. From that table come the V and J calls and clone size; the DNA was used to work out D and trimming. The sample yields roughly 1,500,000 clones; approximately 98.5% were counted once. In total, the top ten clones hold over 0.3% of the sample.

The donors were healthy, HIV-negative adults with no recently reported acute infections or vaccinations. Every donor was a Caucasian adult living in Nashville, Tennessee, USA. CD4+ T cells were enriched by magnetic negative selection, after which naive cells were positively selected on CD45RA and the negative fraction was taken as the memory subset. Blood was obtained by leukapheresis, after which PBMCs were separated by Ficoll-Histopaque density gradient centrifugation and cryopreserved in liquid nitrogen vapor phase. Analytical flow cytometry was used to check the purity and quantity of each magnetically sorted T cell population. Genomic DNA was isolated from each sorted fraction and quantified by UV absorbance on a Nanodrop 2000c. This entry belongs to a study of shared clonotypes between healthy human individuals (dated by TCRdb to 2019 to 2021). Context from the whole study: Three men and a couple of women, aged 18 to 49 years, made up the cohort. Per donor, leukapheresis produced somewhere between about 0.8 and 9 billion PBMCs. Blood TCR repertoires of a handful of healthy adults were deeply sequenced to estimate repertoire size and the extent of clonotype sharing between individuals. To increase sequencing depth and limit assay-specific biases, TCR repertoire library preparation and sequencing were carried out by different laboratories using diverse techniques. Per donor, three plates each were used for CD4 naive and CD4 memory, two for CD8 naive, and one for CD8 memory.

Broader findings and caveats from the paper: Only blood was sampled, and tissue TCR repertoires likely differ from those in blood. Even with the large sequencing depth, rarefaction of the sorted-subset datasets indicated that sequencing was incomplete. Across four donors, roughly 5.1% of naive CD4, approximately 3.5% of naive CD8, about 2.3% of memory CD4, and 0.4% of memory CD8 clonotypes were shared. Larger estimated clonotype richness was generally found for naive subsets than for memory subsets. Pairwise subsampling led to the expectation that sequencing depth would affect the degree of clonotype sharing among donors. Because the study included only a small number of donors, the genetic and exposure-history diversity represented was limited. Compared with non-shared clonotypes, the clonotypes found in all four sorted-subset donors had higher generation probabilities.

Relative to germline, V is 3 bases shorter and J is 1 base shorter, with 15 bases between their ends. Measured from the cysteine to the phenylalanine, the CDR3 is 15 residues long. Only the CDR3 DNA stays, 45 bases, in frame from base 1. CDR1 and CDR2, looked up from the germline V gene, are SQVTM and ANQGSEA. This clonotype originated in a man aged 30 to 39 in good health. The chain links TRBV29-1 with TRBJ2-5; the D call could be TRBD1 or TRBD2, with each sharing 6 bases. The specimen was naive CD4+ T cells sorted from blood. In light of the paper, this sample's cell subset or site label describes: CD45RA+ positively selected. DNA sequence: TGCAGCGTTGAGAGGTCGGGGGCCGGCCAAGAGACCCAGTACTTC. Its translation is CSVERSGAGQETQYF.